This T cell receptor (beta chain) derives from a study of blood T cell repertoires in COVID-19. Overall study context: Samples representing acute and convalescent COVID-19 were sourced from the United States, Italy and Spain. Sources were T cells, B-cell-depleted T cells, or PBMCs; the material itself was cDNA or gDNA.

CDR1 and CDR2 from the germline V gene are MDHEN and SYDVKM. The V and J ends lost 5 bases and 0 bases respectively, with 11 bases between them. The CDR3 covers 15 residues. Methods used by the authors: Reference gene primer amplification gave estimated nucleated cell counts. The protocol was immunoSEQ multiplex PCR, while the TCRdb copy is restricted to in-frame clones and leaves out a portion. V and J calls and clone size are copied from that table; D and trimming were computed from the DNA. Of 86,000 or so clones in the sample, approximately 79% were seen once. This chain joins TRBV28 and TRBJ2-4, with D perhaps TRBD2 (5 bases). Sequencing was performed on peripheral blood. This receptor was identified in a man between 65 and 85 years old with acute or convalescent COVID-19. CDR3 sequence reads: CASSVPGLAKNIQYF. For the CDR3, the DNA is TGTGCCAGCAGTGTTCCGGGATTAGCCAAAAACATTCAGTACTTC.